This note documents a single T cell receptor (beta chain) sequence. Its matching antigen is unknown. Germline assignment: CDR1 SGDLS and CDR2 YYNGEE. V lost 4 bases to trimming and J lost 11 bases; unmatched junction nucleotides: 8. This CDR3 comprises 15 residues. The PCR ran on 60 Vbeta and 13 Jbeta primers. Generated by immunoSEQ multiplex PCR, the TCRdb table keeps only in-frame clones and is missing some. This sample has 120,000 or so clones, with more than 60% found just once. Healthy donors of bone marrow made up the group. The data are from a study of cytomegalovirus exposure and HLA in healthy donors. Study observations and caveats: The HLA-A and HLA-B alleles of most subjects were reportedly predicted accurately from TCR beta sequences. Reports indicated that the classifier achieved high specificity and sensitivity in diagnosing cytomegalovirus status.

This TCR was sampled from a man aged 25-40 years in good health and CMV-seronegative. The V and J genes are TRBV9 and TRBJ1-6; TRBD1 matches at 11 bases. The sequencing input was PBMCs. The CDR3 here is CASSSGQGADTPLHF. The CDR3 region has the DNA TGTGCCAGCAGCTCCGGACAGGGGGCCGATACACCCCTCCACTTT.